Listed here are 2 T cell receptor beta chains from one sample, sequenced in a study of Graves' ophthalmopathy and Graves' hyperthyroidism. TCR beta CDR3 regions were amplified from RNA transcripts. Second-round multiplex PCR followed a first-round RT-PCR using HTBI primers. TCRdb called the multiplex PCR reads again in MiXCR, with one record for every CDR3 protein. Of a few hundred thousand distinct CDR3 sequences in the sample, 20% to 25% were seen once. The sample comprised peripheral blood. The receptors were gathered from a young woman with stable Graves' hyperthyroidism.

This clonotype was recorded many times. This sequence joins TRBV7-3 and TRBJ2-7, with a possible D match to TRBD1 (6 bases). The CDR3 extends over 15 amino acids. The V end lost 0 bases, the J end lost 1 base, and 10 bases lay between the germline ends. Per germline, CDR1 SGHTA and CDR2 FQGTGA. The CDR3 DNA reads TGTGCCAGCAGCTTAACGGGGACAAAATCCTACGAGCAGTACTTC. Its translation: CASSLTGTKSYEQYF. The full variable domain, completed using reference TRBV7-3 and TRBJ2-7, is GAGVSQTPSNKVTEKGKYVELRCDPISGHTALYWYRQSLGQGPEFLIYFQGTGAADDSGLPNDRFFAVRPEGSVSTLKIQRTERGDSAVYLCASSLTGTKSYEQYFGPGTRLTVT.

Ten or more counts support this clonotype. This chain uses TRBV18 with TRBJ1-2; 7 nucleotides line up with TRBD1. Unmatched junction bases numbered 9, after V lost 3 bases and J lost 8 bases. This CDR3 has 14 amino acids. CDR1 and CDR2 (germline): KGHSH, LQKENI. The CDR3 nucleotides are TGTGCCAGCTCACCGTCGGAGGGGGCGAGGGGCTACACCTTC. It encodes CASSPSEGARGYTF. The full variable domain, in which reference TRBV18 and TRBJ1-2 provide the parts outside the CDR3, is NAGVMQNPRHLVRRRGQEARLRCSPMKGHSHVYWYRQLPEEGLKFMVYLQKENIIDESGMPKERFSAEFPKEGPSILRIQQVVRGDSAAYFCASSPSEGARGYTFGSGTRLTVV.